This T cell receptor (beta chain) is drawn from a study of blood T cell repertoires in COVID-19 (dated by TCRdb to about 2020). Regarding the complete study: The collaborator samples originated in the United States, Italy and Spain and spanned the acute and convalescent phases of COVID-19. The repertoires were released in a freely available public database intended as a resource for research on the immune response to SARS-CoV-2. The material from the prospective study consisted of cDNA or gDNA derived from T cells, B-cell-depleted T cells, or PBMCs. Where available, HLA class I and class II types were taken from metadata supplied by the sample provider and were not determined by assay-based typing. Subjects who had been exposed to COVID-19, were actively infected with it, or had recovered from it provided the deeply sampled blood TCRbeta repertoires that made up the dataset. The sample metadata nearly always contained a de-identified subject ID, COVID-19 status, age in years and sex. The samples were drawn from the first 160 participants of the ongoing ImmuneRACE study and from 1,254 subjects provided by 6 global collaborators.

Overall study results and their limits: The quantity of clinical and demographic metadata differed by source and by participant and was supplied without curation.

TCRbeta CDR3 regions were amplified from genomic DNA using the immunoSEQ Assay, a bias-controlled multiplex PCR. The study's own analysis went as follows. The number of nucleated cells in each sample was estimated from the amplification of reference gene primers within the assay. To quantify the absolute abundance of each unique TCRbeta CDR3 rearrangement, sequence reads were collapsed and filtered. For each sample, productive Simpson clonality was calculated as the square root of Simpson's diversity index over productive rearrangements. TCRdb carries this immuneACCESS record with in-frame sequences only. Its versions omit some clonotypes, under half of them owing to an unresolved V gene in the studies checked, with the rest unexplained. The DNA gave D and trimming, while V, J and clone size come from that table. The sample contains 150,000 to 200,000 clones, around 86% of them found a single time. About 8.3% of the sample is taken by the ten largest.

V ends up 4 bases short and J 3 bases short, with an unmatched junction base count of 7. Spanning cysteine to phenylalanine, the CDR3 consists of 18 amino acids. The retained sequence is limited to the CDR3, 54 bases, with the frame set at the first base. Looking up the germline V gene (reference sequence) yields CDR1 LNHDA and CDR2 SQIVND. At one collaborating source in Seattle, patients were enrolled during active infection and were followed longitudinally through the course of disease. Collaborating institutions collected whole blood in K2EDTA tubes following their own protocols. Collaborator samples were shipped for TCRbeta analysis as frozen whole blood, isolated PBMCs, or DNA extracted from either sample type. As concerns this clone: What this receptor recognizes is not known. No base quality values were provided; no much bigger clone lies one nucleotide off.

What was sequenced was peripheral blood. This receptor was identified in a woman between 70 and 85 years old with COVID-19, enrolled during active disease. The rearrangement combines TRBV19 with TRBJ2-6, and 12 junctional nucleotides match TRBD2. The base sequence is TGTGCCAGTAGTACGCCGACTAGCGGGAGCTTTGGGGCCAACGTCCTGACTTTC. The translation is CASSTPTSGSFGANVLTF.